This TCR beta chain came from a study of control samples from healthy donors and cancer patients. This CDR3 is 14 amino acids long. Germline V gene lookup returns CDR1 SNHLY and CDR2 FYNNEI. V shed 7 bases, J shed 5 bases, and the junction held 10 bases outside the gene matches. The repertoire was sequenced with immunoSEQ multiplex PCR; TCRdb's copy has only in-frame clones and lacks some. The sample lists fewer than 95,000 clones; approximately 89% were seen once. The sequenced material came from blood. The TCR was taken from a young man in good health. The chain has TRBV2 and TRBJ2-5, with 7 bases aligning to TRBD1. The CDR3 bases are TGTGCCAGCAAGCCCCAGACAGGGCAGGAGACCCAGTACTTC. Translating it yields CASKPQTGQETQYF.